These T cell receptor beta chains were read from a single sample in a study of OX40 agonist ivuxolimab in advanced cancers. Profiled with immunoSEQ multiplex PCR; TCRdb holds only in-frame clones, not every one. The sample comprises approximately 79,000 clones, about nine tenths of which are singletons, and about 8% rests with the top ten. Sequencing was performed on CD4+ or CD8+ T cells sorted from blood, taken in a trial of the OX40 agonist ivuxolimab. The receptors shown here come from an adult with an advanced solid tumor such as melanoma, head and neck, liver or kidney cancer. CDR3s include the opening cysteine and the closing phenylalanine or tryptophan. Each record gives: CDR3 length, V gene, D gene, clone size, J gene, CDR3 DNA, CDR3 protein. A D gene is named only where the DNA matches it firmly. Rows give clone size only sometimes, using once, few, many, or a class for an expanded clone.

length: 13; V: TRBV7-9; D: TRBD1; size: once; J: TRBJ1-2; DNA: TGTGCCAGCAGCCAGGGACAGGTCGGTGGCTACACCTTC; CDR3: CASSQGQVGGYTF
length: 15; V: TRBV10-3; D: -; size: -; J: TRBJ1-1; DNA: TGTGCCATCAGTGGAGTTCAGGTGGAGAACACTGAAGCTTTCTTT; CDR3: CAISGVQVENTEAFF
length: 13; V: TRBV29-1; D: -; size: -; J: TRBJ2-2; DNA: TGCAGCGTTGTACGACCGAACACCGGGGAGCTGTTTTTT; CDR3: CSVVRPNTGELFF
length: 16; V: TRBV6-6; D: TRBD2; size: -; J: TRBJ2-3; DNA: TGTGCCAGCAGTTACCCTAGCGGGGGGGCCCCAGATACGCAGTATTTT; CDR3: CASSYPSGGAPDTQYF
length: 15; V: TRBV4-3; D: -; size: -; J: TRBJ1-6; DNA: TGCGCCAGCAGCGCGGCGCGCTCCTATAATTCACCCCTCCACTTT; CDR3: CASSAARSYNSPLHF
length: 15; V: TRBV9; D: -; size: -; J: TRBJ2-1; DNA: TGTGCCAGCAGCCCATCCGGGACGGGGGTAGATGAGCAGTTCTTC; CDR3: CASSPSGTGVDEQFF
length: 17; V: TRBV2; D: TRBD2; size: -; J: TRBJ2-2; DNA: TGTGCCAGCAGTGAGGGTCCTAGCGGGGGCCTAACCGGGGAGCTGTTTTTT; CDR3: CASSEGPSGGLTGELFF
length: 11; V: TRBV5-4; D: -; size: -; J: TRBJ2-5; DNA: TGTGCCAGCACCACCGCAGGAGGCCAGTACTTC; CDR3: CASTTAGGQYF
length: 15; V: TRBV14; D: -; size: -; J: TRBJ2-6; DNA: TGTGCCAGCAGCCTCATCTTAGCTGGGGCCAACGTCCTGACTTTC; CDR3: CASSLILAGANVLTF
length: 13; V: TRBV7-9; D: -; size: -; J: TRBJ1-5; DNA: TGTGCCAGCAGCCGGGCTAGCAATCAGCCCCAGCATTTT; CDR3: CASSRASNQPQHF
length: 14; V: TRBV2; D: TRBD1; size: few; J: TRBJ1-2; DNA: TGTGCCAGCAGTTGGACAGGGGCGAACTATGGCTACACCTTC; CDR3: CASSWTGANYGYTF
length: 13; V: TRBV10-3; D: TRBD1; size: -; J: TRBJ2-7; DNA: TGTGCCATTCGGACAGGTCCTTTCTACGAGCAGTACTTC; CDR3: CAIRTGPFYEQYF
length: 14; V: TRBV7-6; D: -; size: once; J: TRBJ2-7; DNA: TGTGCCAGCAGCCCAAATAATCGGGGGCTAGAGCAGTACTTC; CDR3: CASSPNNRGLEQYF
length: 11; V: TRBV11-2; D: -; size: -; J: TRBJ1-2; DNA: TGTGCCAGCAGCTTGGGAAATGGCTACACCTTC; CDR3: CASSLGNGYTF
length: 15; V: TRBV27; D: -; size: once; J: TRBJ2-5; DNA: TGTGCCAGCAGTTCATACGCGGACGGGCAAGAGACCCAGTACTTC; CDR3: CASSSYADGQETQYF
length: 10; V: TRBV27; D: -; size: -; J: TRBJ2-2; DNA: TGTGCCAGCAGTAACGGGGAGCTGTTTTTT; CDR3: CASSNGELFF
length: 16; V: TRBV4-1; D: -; size: -; J: TRBJ1-6; DNA: TGCGCCAGCAGCCAAGAAGGGATTGCCTATAATTCACCCCTCCACTTT; CDR3: CASSQEGIAYNSPLHF
length: 14; V: TRBV9; D: TRBD1; size: -; J: TRBJ1-5; DNA: TGTGCCAGCAGCCTTGCAGGGGGCGGTCAGCCCCAGCATTTT; CDR3: CASSLAGGGQPQHF
length: 16; V: TRBV11-2; D: TRBD1; size: -; J: TRBJ1-6; DNA: TGTGCCAGCAGCTTATCTGGGACAGGGTGGGCTTCACCCCTCCACTTT; CDR3: CASSLSGTGWASPLHF
length: 14; V: TRBV28; D: -; size: once; J: TRBJ2-1; DNA: TGTGCCAGCAGGCCAGGACAGATTGGGAATGAGCAGTTCTTC; CDR3: CASRPGQIGNEQFF
length: 15; V: TRBV4-3; D: -; size: -; J: TRBJ1-2; DNA: TGCGCCAGCAGCCAAGGAGTTCGGGGCCGCTATGGCTACACCTTC; CDR3: CASSQGVRGRYGYTF
length: 12; V: TRBV29-1; D: -; size: -; J: TRBJ2-4; DNA: TGCAGCGTAACAGCAGCCAAAAACATTCAGTACTTC; CDR3: CSVTAAKNIQYF
length: 15; V: TRBV4-3; D: -; size: -; J: TRBJ1-6; DNA: TGCGCCAGCAGCCAAGATGGAGACAGTAATTCACCCCTCCACTTT; CDR3: CASSQDGDSNSPLHF